Described below is a single TCR beta chain sequence and its context. This entry belongs to a study of blood T cell repertoires in COVID-19. Background on the study: Collection of acute and convalescent COVID-19 samples took place in the United States, Italy and Spain. In each case, the material was cDNA or gDNA derived from T cells, B-cell-depleted T cells, or PBMCs.

Under the authors' procedure: For nucleated cells, counts were estimated from reference gene primer amplification. Some clones are missing from TCRdb's copy, which holds only in-frame ones; the method was immunoSEQ multiplex PCR. V, J and clone size were drawn from that table, and D and trimming were deduced from the DNA. The sample contains about 160,000 clones, roughly 83% of which appear only once. Germline V CDR1 and CDR2: SGHTA, FQGNSA. J was trimmed by 4 bases and V by 9 bases; bases with no gene match: 9. The CDR3 length is 14 residues. What was sequenced was peripheral blood. The receptor comes from a woman between 55 and 75 years old with acute or convalescent COVID-19. V usage is TRBV7-2 and J usage is TRBJ1-1; TRBD1 matches at 9 bases. This chain's CDR3 is CASLQGAKSTEAFF. The CDR3, as DNA: TGTGCCAGTTTACAGGGGGCTAAGTCCACTGAAGCTTTCTTT.